These 10 T cell receptor beta chains were sequenced from one sample in a study of cytomegalovirus exposure and HLA in healthy donors. The PCR employed 60 Vbeta primers together with 13 Jbeta primers. Produced via immunoSEQ multiplex PCR; TCRdb's table is partial and in-frame only. The sample yields 130,000 to 150,000 clones, around 72% seen once. Sample: PBMCs. The receptors here all came from a man aged 18-30 years in good health and CMV-seropositive.

The rearrangement uses TRBV29-1 and TRBJ1-1; TRBD1 aligns across 9 bases. J gave up 5 bases and V 4 bases, and 11 bases lay outside the gene matches. Germline V gene data show CDR1 as SQVTM and CDR2 as ANQGSEA. The CDR3 totals 15 residues. The CDR3 DNA follows: TGCAGCGTTGTCGGGGGGACAGGGATGTGGACTGAAGCTTTCTTT. It yields the protein CSVVGGTGMWTEAFF. Complete variable domain (other parts from reference TRBV29-1 and TRBJ1-1): SAVISQKPSRDICQRGTSLTIQCQVDSQVTMMFWYRQQPGQSLTLIATANQGSEATYESGFVIDKFPISRPNLTFSTLTVSNMSPEDSSIYLCSVVGGTGMWTEAFFGQGTRLTVV.

This sequence joins TRBV2 and TRBJ2-3; D may be TRBD1 (5 bases). Deletions cut 2 bases from V and 7 bases from J, with 13 bases between. Germline values: CDR1 SNHLY, CDR2 FYNNEI. This CDR3 region has 14 residues. The CDR3 DNA reads TGTGCCAGCAGTGAACAGACAGTTGTACATACGCAGTATTTT. Translating it yields CASSEQTVVHTQYF.

This chain joins TRBV7-2 and TRBJ1-1; no firm D call. CDR3 length: 15 residues. The germline V gene encodes CDR1 SGHTA and CDR2 FQGNSA. The V end was cut by 1 base, the J end by 1 base, with 10 bases between. The CDR3 coding sequence is TGTGCCAGCAGCTTAGTGTGGGGAGAGAACACTGAAGCTTTCTTT. Translation gives CASSLVWGENTEAFF.

This chain links TRBV28 with TRBJ1-2; D is ambiguous. CDR1 is MDHEN, CDR2 SYDVKM, per germline. V was clipped by 5 bases and J by 4 bases, with 14 bases between them. The CDR3 sequence is 14 residues long. In DNA form, the CDR3 reads TGTGCCAGCAGTGTCGCCTTGGCTAGCTATGGCTACACCTTC. Protein product: CASSVALASYGYTF.

This clone was observed once. The rearrangement links TRBV18 to TRBJ2-7; the match to TRBD1 covers 8 bases. This CDR3 has 15 residues. Germline-derived CDR1 and CDR2 are KGHSH and LQKENI. V shed 4 bases and J 1 base; nucleotides not matched to a gene: 6. CDR3: CASSRSGTGSYEQYF. The CDR3 region has the DNA TGTGCCAGCTCACGCTCCGGGACAGGATCCTACGAGCAGTACTTC.

The V and J genes are TRBV4-1 and TRBJ1-5, with D possibly matching TRBD1 (5 bases). Trimming shortened V by 1 base and J by 4 bases, and 8 bases separated the two germline ends. The length of the CDR3 is 14 residues. CDR1 and CDR2 from the germline V gene are MGHRA and YSYEKL. The CDR3 sequence is CASSQVGGNQPQHF. The DNA of the CDR3 is TGCGCCAGCAGCCAAGTGGGGGGAAATCAGCCCCAGCATTTT.

V is TRBV5-1 and J is TRBJ2-3, with a weak D call TRBD1 (6 bases). This CDR3 has 14 residues. Trimming left V 6 bases short and J 5 bases short, with 16 bases between. CDR1 is SGHRS and CDR2 is YFSETQ in the germline V gene. The CDR3 loop is CASTSTGSLDTQYF. In nucleotides, the CDR3 is TGCGCCAGCACCTCCACAGGGAGTTTAGATACGCAGTATTTT.

The sample holds one count of this clone. The chain employs TRBV28 and TRBJ1-5; D call uncertain. Germline CDR1 MDHEN, CDR2 SYDVKM. The CDR3 is made up of 15 amino acids. Trimming stripped 7 bases from V and 7 bases from J, with 20 bases between. CDR3 in DNA: TGTGCCAGCACCAACCAGAGGACTTTCCAGCAGCCCCAGCATTTT. As protein: CASTNQRTFQQPQHF. The complete variable domain, with remaining parts taken from reference TRBV28 and TRBJ1-5, reads DVKVTQSSRYLVKRTGEKVFLECVQDMDHENMFWYRQDPGLGLRLIYFSYDVKMKEKGDIPEGYSVSREKKERFSLILESASTNQTSMYLCASTNQRTFQQPQHFGDGTRLSIL.

This clone was counted only a few times. This rearrangement joins TRBV19 to TRBJ1-6; D gene uncertain. This CDR3 is built from 14 residues. V shed 4 bases and J shed 4 bases, with 8 bases lying between them. CDR1 and CDR2 (germline): LNHDA, SQIVND (reference sequence). The CDR3 coding sequence is TGTGCCAGTAGTACGCGGGAATATAATTCACCCCTCCACTTT. Its protein is CASSTREYNSPLHF.

This chain joins TRBV7-9 and TRBJ2-1, with TRBD2 matching 12 bases. CDR1 SEHNR and CDR2 FQNEAQ come from the germline V gene (reference sequence). The J segment lost 5 bases and the V segment lost 5 bases, leaving 13 bases of the junction unmatched. The CDR3 totals 18 residues. CDR3 nucleotides: TGTGCCAGCAGCCAGACGGCTAGCGGGGGGGCCATCAACAATGAGCAGTTCTTC. It encodes CASSQTASGGAINNEQFF. Full variable domain (rest looked up from reference TRBV7-9 and TRBJ2-1): DTGVSQNPRHKITKRGQNVTFRCDPISEHNRLYWYRQTLGQGPEFLTYFQNEAQLEKSRLLSDRFSAERPKGSFSTLEIQRTEQGDSAMYLCASSQTASGGAINNEQFFGPGTRLTVL.